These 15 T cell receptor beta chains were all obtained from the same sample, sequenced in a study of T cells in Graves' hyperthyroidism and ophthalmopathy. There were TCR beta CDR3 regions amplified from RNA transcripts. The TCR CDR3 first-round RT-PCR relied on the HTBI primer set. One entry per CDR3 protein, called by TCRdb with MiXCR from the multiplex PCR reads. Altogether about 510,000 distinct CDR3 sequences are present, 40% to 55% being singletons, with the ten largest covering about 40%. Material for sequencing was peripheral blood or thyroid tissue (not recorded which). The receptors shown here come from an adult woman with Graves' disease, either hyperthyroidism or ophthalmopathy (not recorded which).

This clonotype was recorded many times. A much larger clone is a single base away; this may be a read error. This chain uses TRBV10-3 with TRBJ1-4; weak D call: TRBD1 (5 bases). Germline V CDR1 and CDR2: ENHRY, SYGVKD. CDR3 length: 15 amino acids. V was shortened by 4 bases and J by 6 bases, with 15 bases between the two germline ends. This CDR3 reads CAISGKRGDDEKLFF. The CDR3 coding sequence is TGTGCCATCAGTGGGAAAAGAGGGGATGATGAAAAACTGTTTTTT.

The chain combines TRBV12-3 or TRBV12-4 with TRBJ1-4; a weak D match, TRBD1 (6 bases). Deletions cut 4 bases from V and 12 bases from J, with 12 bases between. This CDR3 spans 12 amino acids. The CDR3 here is CASSSTGGELFF. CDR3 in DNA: TGTGCCAGCAGTTCGACAGGCGGGGAACTGTTTTTT.

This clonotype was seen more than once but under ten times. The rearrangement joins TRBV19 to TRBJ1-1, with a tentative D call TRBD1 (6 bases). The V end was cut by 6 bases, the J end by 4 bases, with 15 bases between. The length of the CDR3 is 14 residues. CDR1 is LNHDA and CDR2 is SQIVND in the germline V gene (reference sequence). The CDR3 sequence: CASRVTGGVTEAFF. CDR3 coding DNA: TGTGCCAGTAGAGTGACAGGTGGGGTCACTGAAGCTTTCTTT.

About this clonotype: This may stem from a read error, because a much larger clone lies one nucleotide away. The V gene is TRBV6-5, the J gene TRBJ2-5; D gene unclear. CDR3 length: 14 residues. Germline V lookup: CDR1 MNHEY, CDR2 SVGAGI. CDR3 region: CASSYSPAQGTQYF. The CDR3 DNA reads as TGTGCCAGCAGTTACTCGCCAGCTCAAGGGACCCAGTACTTC.

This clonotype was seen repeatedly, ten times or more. CDR3 loop: CASSAEMGYGYTF. In DNA, the CDR3 is TGTGCCAGCAGTGCAGAAATGGGGTATGGCTACACCTTC. This chain uses TRBV2 with TRBJ1-2; D call uncertain. This CDR3 comprises 13 residues. V lost 4 bases to trimming and J lost 5 bases, with 11 bases between them. Germline values: CDR1 SNHLY, CDR2 FYNNEI.

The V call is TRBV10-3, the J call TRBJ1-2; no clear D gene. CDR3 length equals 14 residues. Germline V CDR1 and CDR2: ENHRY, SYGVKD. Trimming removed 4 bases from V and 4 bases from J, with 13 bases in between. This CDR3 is CAISGPGKAYGYTF. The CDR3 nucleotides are TGTGCCATCAGTGGCCCGGGCAAAGCCTATGGCTACACCTTC.

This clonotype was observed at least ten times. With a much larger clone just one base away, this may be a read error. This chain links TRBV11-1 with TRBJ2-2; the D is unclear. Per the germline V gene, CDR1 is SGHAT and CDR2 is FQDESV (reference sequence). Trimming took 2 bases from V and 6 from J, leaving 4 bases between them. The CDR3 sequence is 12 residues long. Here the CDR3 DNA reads TGTGCCAGCAGCTTATGGGCCGGGGAGCTGTTTTTT. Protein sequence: CASSLWAGELFF. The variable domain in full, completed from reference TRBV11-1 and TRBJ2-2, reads EAEVAQSPRYKITEKSQAVAFWCDPISGHATLYWYRQILGQGPELLVQFQDESVVDDSQLPKDRFSAERLKGVDSTLKIQPAELGDSAMYLCASSLWAGELFFGEGSRLTVL.

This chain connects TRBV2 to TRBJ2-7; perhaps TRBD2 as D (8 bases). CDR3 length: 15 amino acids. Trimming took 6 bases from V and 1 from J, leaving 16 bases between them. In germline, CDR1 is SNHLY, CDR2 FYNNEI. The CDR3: CASRLQGTRSYEQYF. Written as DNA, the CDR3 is TGTGCCAGCAGACTACAGGGGACTAGATCCTACGAGCAGTACTTC.

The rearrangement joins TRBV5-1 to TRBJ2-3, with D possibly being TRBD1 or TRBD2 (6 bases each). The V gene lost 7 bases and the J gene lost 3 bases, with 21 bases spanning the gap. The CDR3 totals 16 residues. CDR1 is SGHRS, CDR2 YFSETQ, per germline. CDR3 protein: CASRELQGTSTDTQYF. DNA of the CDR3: TGCGCCAGCCGGGAACTTCAGGGGACTTCTACAGATACGCAGTATTTT. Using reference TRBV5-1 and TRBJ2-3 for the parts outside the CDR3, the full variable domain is KAGVTQTPRYLIKTRGQQVTLSCSPISGHRSVSWYQQTPGQGLQFLFEYFSETQRNKGNFPGRFSGRQFSNSRSEMNVSTLELGDSALYLCASRELQGTSTDTQYFGPGTRLTVL.

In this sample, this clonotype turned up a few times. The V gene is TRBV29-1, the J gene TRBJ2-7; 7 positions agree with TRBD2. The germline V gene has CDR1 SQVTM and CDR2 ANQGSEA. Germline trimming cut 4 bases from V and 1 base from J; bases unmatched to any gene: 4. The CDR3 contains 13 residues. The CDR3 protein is CSVGASGSYEQYF. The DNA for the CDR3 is TGCAGCGTTGGGGCTAGCGGTTCCTACGAGCAGTACTTC.

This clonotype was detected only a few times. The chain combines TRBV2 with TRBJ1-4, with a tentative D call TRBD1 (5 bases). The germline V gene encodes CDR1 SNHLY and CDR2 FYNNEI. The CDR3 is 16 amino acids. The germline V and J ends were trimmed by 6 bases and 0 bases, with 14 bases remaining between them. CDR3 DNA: TGTGCCAGCAGGTTCCCGGGACGGACAACTAATGAAAAACTGTTTTTT. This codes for CASRFPGRTTNEKLFF.

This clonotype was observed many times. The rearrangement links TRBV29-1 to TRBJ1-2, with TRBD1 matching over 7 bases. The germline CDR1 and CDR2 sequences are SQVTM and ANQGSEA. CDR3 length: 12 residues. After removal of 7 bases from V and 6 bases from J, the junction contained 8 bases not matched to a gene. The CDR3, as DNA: TGCAGCGCCGTGACAGGGTGGGATGGCTACACCTTC. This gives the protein CSAVTGWDGYTF.

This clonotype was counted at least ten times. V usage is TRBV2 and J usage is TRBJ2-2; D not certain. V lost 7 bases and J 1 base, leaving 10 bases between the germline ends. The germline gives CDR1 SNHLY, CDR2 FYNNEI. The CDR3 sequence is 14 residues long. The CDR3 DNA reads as TGTGCCAGCAAGGAACAGCTGAACACCGGGGAGCTGTTTTTT. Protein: CASKEQLNTGELFF. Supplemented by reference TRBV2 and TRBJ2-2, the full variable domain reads EPEVTQTPSHQVTQMGQEVILRCVPISNHLYFYWYRQILGQKVEFLVSFYNNEISEKSEIFDDQFSVERPDGSNFTLKIRSTKLEDSAMYFCASKEQLNTGELFFGEGSRLTVL.

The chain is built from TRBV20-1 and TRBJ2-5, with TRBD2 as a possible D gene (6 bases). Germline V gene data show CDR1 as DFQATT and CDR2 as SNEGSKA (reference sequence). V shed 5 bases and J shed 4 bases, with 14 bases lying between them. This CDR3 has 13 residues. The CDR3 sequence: CSAPIGGSETQYF. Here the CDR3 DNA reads TGCAGTGCTCCAATCGGGGGATCAGAGACCCAGTACTTC.

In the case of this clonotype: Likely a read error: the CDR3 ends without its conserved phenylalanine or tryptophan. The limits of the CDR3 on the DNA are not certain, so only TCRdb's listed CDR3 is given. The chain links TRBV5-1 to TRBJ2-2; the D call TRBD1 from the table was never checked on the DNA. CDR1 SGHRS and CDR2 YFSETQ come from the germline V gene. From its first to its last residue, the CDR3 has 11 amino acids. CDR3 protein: CASSLFRDRPL.